This T cell receptor (beta chain) came from a study of shared clonotypes between healthy human individuals (dated by TCRdb to the early 2020s). Looking at the study overall: A couple of women and a few men aged 18 to 49 years were included in the cohort. Per donor, three plates each were used for CD4 naive and CD4 memory, two for CD8 naive, and one for CD8 memory. To increase sequencing depth and limit assay-specific biases, TCR repertoire library preparation and sequencing were carried out by different laboratories using diverse techniques. Blood TCR repertoires of about five healthy adults were deeply sequenced to estimate repertoire size and the extent of clonotype sharing between individuals. Each donor's leukapheresis produced roughly between roughly 0.94 and 9.5 billion PBMCs.

Using the deep immunoSEQ assay, TCR CDR3 regions were amplified from genomic DNA by multiplex PCR. Extracted genomic DNA from each cell subset was spread evenly across all wells of several immunoSEQ 96-well plates, with each plate serving as a replicate. For sorted subsets, each replicate PCR was loaded with roughly 200 ng genomic DNA, equivalent to about 30,000 T cell genomes. Purified libraries were measured with a Qubit 3.0 fluorometer, size-checked on a Bioanalyzer 2100, and measured again with the KAPA Library Quantification kit. A separate single-read 150-cycle Illumina NextSeq 550 flow cell was used to sequence each immunoSEQ 96-well plate. Regarding the original processing steps: The immunoSEQ output contained only junctional sequences without quality scores, so filtering could not match that applied to full-length reads. Sequences were annotated with PyIR, a Python wrapper for IgBLAST v1.9, using IMGT germline references to assign V/J genes and CDR3. Any read was removed if the V/J assignment was weak (E-value above 1e-6), the CDR3 was missing, or the read contained stop codons, out-of-frame junctions, or ambiguous translated residues. A V3J clonotype was defined by an identical inferred V gene, J gene, and CDR3 amino acid sequence. Percentage overlap between repertoires was calculated by dividing the number of shared unique clonotypes by the size of the smaller repertoire. Three approaches were used to assess repertoire richness: RTK rarefaction, the Chao1 estimator, and Recon v2.1 estimates of unobserved clonotypes. OLGA was used to compute generation probabilities for all TCRbeta clonotypes that the gDNA method yielded from a handful of donors. Entries here come from immuneACCESS through TCRdb and include only in-frame sequences with V and J called. Some clones fail to appear in such tables; in the studies checked, an unresolved V gene covers under half of the shortfall, and the cause of the remainder is unknown. For V, J and clone size, that table is used; D and trimming come from the DNA. This sample comprises approximately 1.5 million clones, approximately 98.5% of them detected only once. Over 0.3% of the sample comes from the top ten.

Study-wide conclusions, independent of this receptor: Even with the large sequencing depth, rarefaction of the sorted-subset datasets indicated that sequencing was incomplete. Because the study included only a small number of donors, the genetic and exposure-history diversity represented was limited. Only blood was sampled, and tissue TCR repertoires likely differ from those in blood. Roughly 5.2% of naive CD4, around 3.6% of naive CD8, 2% to 2.5% of memory CD4, and less than 0.45% of memory CD8 clonotypes were shared across four donors. Estimated clonotype richness was generally larger for naive than for memory subsets. Compared with non-shared clonotypes, the clonotypes found in all four sorted-subset donors had higher generation probabilities. Based on pairwise subsampling, the degree of clonotype sharing among donors was expected to be affected by sequencing depth.

A single count supports this clone. The target of this receptor is not known. Base qualities are not provided; no much larger clone lies one nucleotide away. Donors were healthy HIV-negative adults with no recently reported acute infections or vaccinations. All donors were Caucasian adults living in Nashville, Tennessee, USA. Magnetic negative selection was used to enrich CD4+ T cells, after which naive cells were positively selected on CD45RA and the negative fraction became the memory subset. Blood was collected by leukapheresis, and PBMCs were isolated by Ficoll-Histopaque density gradient centrifugation and then cryopreserved in liquid nitrogen vapor phase. Purity and quantity of every magnetically sorted T cell population were checked by analytical flow cytometry. Genomic DNA was isolated from every sorted fraction and measured by UV absorbance on a Nanodrop 2000c. V loses 3 bases of germline sequence and J loses 6 bases, and the interval between the two ends is 13 bases. The CDR3, from cysteine to phenylalanine, totals 14 residues. Only the CDR3 region is kept as DNA, spanning 42 bases read in frame from base 1. Based on the germline V gene (reference sequence), the CDR1 and CDR2 sequences are WNHNN and SYGVQD.

The source of this sequence is a man aged 30 to 45 in good health. This chain joins TRBV10-1 to TRBJ2-3; the D gene is not confidently resolved. The material sequenced was naive CD4+ T cells sorted from blood. This sample's cell subset or site label indicates: CD45RA+ positively selected. The CDR3 amino acid sequence is: CASSETRLDDTQYF. The sequenced DNA: TGCGCCAGCAGTGAAACCCGGCTGGATGATACGCAGTATTTT.